Listed below are T cell receptor beta chains from one sample, sequenced in a study of blood T cell repertoires in COVID-19. Assay used: immunoSEQ multiplex PCR; TCRdb lists only in-frame clones, some missing. The sample has hundreds of thousands of clones, nearly 90% seen once. Sequenced sample: PBMCs or T cells enriched from blood (not recorded which). These receptors originate from a woman younger than 30 with acute COVID-19. CDR3s include the opening cysteine and the closing phenylalanine or tryptophan. The D gene is left open where the match is weak. Clone size is shown for a subset of rows, as once, few, many or a class of expanded clone.

-,TRBV7-6,-,TRBJ2-1,TGTGCCAGCAGCTTAGGACTACTAGCCAGCAATGAGCAGTTCTTC,CASSLGLLASNEQFF
-,TRBV4-3,-,TRBJ1-2,TGCGCCAGCAGCCAGGGGAGGCAGTCAGGAGGTGGCTACACCTTC,CASSQGRQSGGGYTF
-,TRBV5-8,once,TRBJ1-3,TGTGCCAGCAGCTTGGGGACATCGCCTGGAAACACCATATATTTT,CASSLGTSPGNTIYF
-,TRBV11-2,few,TRBJ2-1,TGTGCCAGCAGCCCCGCCACGGGATACAATGAGCAGTTCTTC,CASSPATGYNEQFF
TRBD1,TRBV6-5,-,TRBJ2-2,TGTGCCAGCAGTCCCAGACAGGGGAGGACCGGGGAGCTGTTTTTT,CASSPRQGRTGELFF
TRBD1,TRBV6-6,once,TRBJ2-7,TGTGCCAGCACTACCGGGACAGGGGTCACCTACGAGCAGTACTTC,CASTTGTGVTYEQYF
-,TRBV6-5,-,TRBJ1-5,TGTGCCAGCAGTCGTTGGCGGAATCAGCCCCAGCATTTT,CASSRWRNQPQHF
-,TRBV11-2,-,TRBJ1-2,TGTGCCAGCAGCTGGGCCCGGGGAACCAACTATGGCTACACCTTC,CASSWARGTNYGYTF
TRBD1,TRBV29-1,-,TRBJ2-2,TGCAGCGTGGAAAGACAGGGCAACACCGGGGAGCTGTTTTTT,CSVERQGNTGELFF
TRBD1,TRBV5-1,-,TRBJ1-2,TGCGCCAGCAGCCTGGGACAGGCGACGTATGGCTACACCTTC,CASSLGQATYGYTF
-,TRBV19,-,TRBJ2-1,TGTGCCAGTAGCCTAGGGAGGCCCCCATTCAATGAGCAGTTCTTC,CASSLGRPPFNEQFF
-,TRBV7-2,-,TRBJ1-3,TGTGCCAGCAGCTTAGTGGGGGGGCACGCTGGAAACACCATATATTTT,CASSLVGGHAGNTIYF